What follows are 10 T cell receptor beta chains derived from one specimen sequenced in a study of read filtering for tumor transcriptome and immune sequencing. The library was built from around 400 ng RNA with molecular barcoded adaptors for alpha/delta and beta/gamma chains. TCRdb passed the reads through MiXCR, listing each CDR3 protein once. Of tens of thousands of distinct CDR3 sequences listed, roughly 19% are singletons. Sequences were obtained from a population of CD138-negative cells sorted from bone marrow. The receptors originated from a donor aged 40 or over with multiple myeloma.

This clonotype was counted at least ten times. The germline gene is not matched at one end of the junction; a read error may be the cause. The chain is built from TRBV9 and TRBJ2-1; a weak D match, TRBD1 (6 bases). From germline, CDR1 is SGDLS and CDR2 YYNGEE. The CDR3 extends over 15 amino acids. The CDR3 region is CASSVRTTGSDEQSF. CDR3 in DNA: TGTGCCAGCAGCGTAAGGACCACAGGGTCGGATGAGCAGTCCTTC.

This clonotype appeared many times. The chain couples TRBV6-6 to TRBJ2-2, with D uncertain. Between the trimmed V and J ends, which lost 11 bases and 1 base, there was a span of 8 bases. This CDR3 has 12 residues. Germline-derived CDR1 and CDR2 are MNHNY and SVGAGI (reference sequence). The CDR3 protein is CAGLKNTGELFF. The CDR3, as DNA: TGTGCCGGCTTGAAGAACACCGGGGAGCTGTTTTTT.

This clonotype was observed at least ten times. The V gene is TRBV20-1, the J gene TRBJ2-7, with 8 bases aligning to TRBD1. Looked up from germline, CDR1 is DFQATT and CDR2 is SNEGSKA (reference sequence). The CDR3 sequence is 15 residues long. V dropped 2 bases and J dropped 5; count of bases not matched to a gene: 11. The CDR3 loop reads CSARRQGRFTHEQYF. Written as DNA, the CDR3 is TGCAGTGCTAGACGACAGGGGCGCTTCACCCACGAGCAGTACTTC.

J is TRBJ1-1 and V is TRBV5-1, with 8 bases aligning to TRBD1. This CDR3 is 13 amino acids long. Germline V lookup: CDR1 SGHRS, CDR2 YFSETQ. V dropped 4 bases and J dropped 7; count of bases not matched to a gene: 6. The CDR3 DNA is TGCGCCAGCAGCGCCGGGACAGGATATGAAGCTTTCTTT. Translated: CASSAGTGYEAFF.

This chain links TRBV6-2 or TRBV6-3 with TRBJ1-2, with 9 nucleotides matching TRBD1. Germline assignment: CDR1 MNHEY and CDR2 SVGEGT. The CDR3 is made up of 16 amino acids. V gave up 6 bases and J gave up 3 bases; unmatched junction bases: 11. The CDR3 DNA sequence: TGTGCCAGCAGCAAATCCGGGACAGGGTTTGACTATGGCTACACCTTC. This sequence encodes CASSKSGTGFDYGYTF.

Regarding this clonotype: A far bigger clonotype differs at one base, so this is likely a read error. CDR3 residues: CASSLRDTLYF. CDR3 in DNA: TGTGCCAGCAGTTTGAGGGATACGCTGTATTTT. V and J are TRBV28 and TRBJ1-4; D is uncertain. Germline CDR1 MDHEN, CDR2 SYDVKM. This CDR3 has 11 amino acids.

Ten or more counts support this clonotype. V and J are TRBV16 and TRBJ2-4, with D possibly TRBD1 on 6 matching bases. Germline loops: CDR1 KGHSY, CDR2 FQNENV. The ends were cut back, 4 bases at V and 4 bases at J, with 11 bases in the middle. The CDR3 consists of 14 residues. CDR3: CASSRDQGKNIQYF. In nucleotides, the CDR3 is TGTGCCAGCAGCCGAGACCAGGGGAAAAACATTCAGTACTTC. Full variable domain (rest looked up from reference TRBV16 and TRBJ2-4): GEEVAQTPKHLVRGEGQKAKLYCAPIKGHSYVFWYQQVLKNEFKFLISFQNENVFDETGMPKERFSAKCLPNSPCSLEIQATKLEDSAVYFCASSRDQGKNIQYFGAGTRLSVL.

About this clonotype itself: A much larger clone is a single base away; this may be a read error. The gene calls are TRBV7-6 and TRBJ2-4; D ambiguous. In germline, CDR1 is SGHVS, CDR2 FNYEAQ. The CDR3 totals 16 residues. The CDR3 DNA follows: TGTGCCAACAGCCAGCTGTCGTTGGGCCCGCAAAACATTCAGTACTTC. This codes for CANSQLSLGPQNIQYF.

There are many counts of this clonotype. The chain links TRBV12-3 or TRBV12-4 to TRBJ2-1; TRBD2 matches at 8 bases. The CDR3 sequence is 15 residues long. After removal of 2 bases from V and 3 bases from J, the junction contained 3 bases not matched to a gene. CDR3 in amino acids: CASSLTAGVYNEQFF. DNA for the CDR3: TGTGCCAGCAGTTTAACAGCGGGAGTCTACAATGAGCAGTTCTTC.

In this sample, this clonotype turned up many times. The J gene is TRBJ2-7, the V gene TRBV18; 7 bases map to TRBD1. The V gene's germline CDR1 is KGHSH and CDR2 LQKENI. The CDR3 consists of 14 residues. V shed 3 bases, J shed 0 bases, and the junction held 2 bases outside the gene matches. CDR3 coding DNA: TGTGCCAGCTCACCGGGACAGAACTCCTACGAGCAGTACTTC. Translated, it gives CASSPGQNSYEQYF.